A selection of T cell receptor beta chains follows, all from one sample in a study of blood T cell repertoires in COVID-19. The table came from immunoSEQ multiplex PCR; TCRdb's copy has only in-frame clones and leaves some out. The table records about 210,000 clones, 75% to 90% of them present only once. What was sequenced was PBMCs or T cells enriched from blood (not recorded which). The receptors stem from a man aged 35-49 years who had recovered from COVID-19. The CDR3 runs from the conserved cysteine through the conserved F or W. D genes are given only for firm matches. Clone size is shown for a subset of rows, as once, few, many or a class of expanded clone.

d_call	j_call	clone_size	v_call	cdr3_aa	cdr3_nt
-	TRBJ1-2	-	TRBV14	CASSRTHRAPNYGYTF	TGTGCCAGCAGCCGCACACACAGGGCTCCCAACTATGGCTACACCTTC
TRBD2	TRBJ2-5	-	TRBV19	CASSREAGGETQYF	TGTGCCAGTAGTAGAGAAGCGGGAGGAGAGACCCAGTACTTC
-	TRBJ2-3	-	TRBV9	CASSVTGESTDTQYF	TGTGCCAGCAGCGTAACGGGAGAAAGCACAGATACGCAGTATTTT
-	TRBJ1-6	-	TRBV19	CASSMYSNSPLHF	TGTGCCAGTAGTATGTACAGCAATTCACCCCTCCACTTT
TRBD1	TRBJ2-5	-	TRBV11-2	CASSLGQGSETQYF	TGTGCCAGCAGCTTAGGACAGGGCTCAGAGACCCAGTACTTC
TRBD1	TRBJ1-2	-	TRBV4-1	CASSQGPGQNYGYTF	TGCGCCAGCAGCCAGGGGCCGGGACAGAACTATGGCTACACCTTC
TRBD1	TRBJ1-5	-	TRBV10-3	CAISEGTGELQPQHF	TGTGCCATCAGTGAAGGGACAGGGGAGCTTCAGCCCCAGCATTTT
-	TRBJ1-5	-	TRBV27	CASSFFGQSNQPQHF	TGTGCCAGCAGTTTCTTTGGGCAGAGCAATCAGCCCCAGCATTTT
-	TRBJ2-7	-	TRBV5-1	CASSLVGAEQYF	TGCGCCAGCAGCTTGGTAGGGGCCGAGCAGTACTTC
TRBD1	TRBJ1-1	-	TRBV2	CASTADRGTEAFF	TGTGCCAGCACTGCCGACAGGGGAACTGAAGCTTTCTTT
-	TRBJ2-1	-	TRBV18	CASSLDQAGLYNEQFF	TGTGCCAGCTCCCTCGACCAAGCGGGCCTTTACAATGAGCAGTTCTTC
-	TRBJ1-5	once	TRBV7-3	CASSATGNQPQHF	TGTGCCAGCAGCGCCACCGGGAATCAGCCCCAGCATTTT
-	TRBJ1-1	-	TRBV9	CASSVGGGTGAFF	TGTGCCAGCAGCGTAGGCGGGGGAACGGGAGCTTTCTTT
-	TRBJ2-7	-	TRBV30	CAWSSNYEQYF	TGTGCCTGGAGTTCTAACTACGAGCAGTACTTC
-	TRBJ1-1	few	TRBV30	CAWRRLGDLNTEAFF	TGTGCCTGGAGGCGCCTAGGGGACTTGAACACTGAAGCTTTCTTT
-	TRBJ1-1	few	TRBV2	CASSGHSEAFF	TGTGCCAGCAGTGGACACTCAGAAGCTTTCTTT
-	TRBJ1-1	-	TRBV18	CASSQQVNTEAFF	TGTGCCAGCTCACAACAGGTGAACACTGAAGCTTTCTTT